The 8 T cell receptor beta chains given below trace back to one sample, sequenced in a study of shared T cell receptors in the human thymus. Measured with immunoSEQ multiplex PCR; TCRdb has only the in-frame clones, and not every one. Here the sample spans roughly 560,000 clones, around 82% being singletons. A further study also used this sample, focusing on human thymus T cells.

The material sequenced was thymocytes. The receptor source for this set is a boy younger than two with a congenital heart defect.

The V gene is TRBV15, the J gene TRBJ2-5; 11 bases agree with TRBD2. The CDR3 loop spans 17 amino acids. Trimming took 5 bases from V and 0 from J; bases not matched to a gene: 8. CDR1 LNHNV and CDR2 YYDKDF come from the germline V gene (reference sequence). The CDR3 DNA follows: TGTGCCACCAGCGGAGGGAATAGCGGGAGGGACCAAGAGACCCAGTACTTC. This sequence encodes CATSGGNSGRDQETQYF.

This rearrangement joins TRBV7-6 to TRBJ2-5; a weak D match, TRBD2 (6 bases). The length of the CDR3 is 18 residues. Trimming shortened V by 2 bases and J by 4 bases, and 23 bases separated the two germline ends. Germline V gene data show CDR1 as SGHVS and CDR2 as FNYEAQ. The DNA for the CDR3 is TGTGCCAGCAGCTTAAGGGACCCGAGGGAGGTAAAAGGAGAGACCCAGTACTTC. Translating gives CASSLRDPREVKGETQYF. Full variable domain (remainder filled in from reference TRBV7-6 and TRBJ2-5): GAGVSQSPRYKVTKRGQDVALRCDPISGHVSLYWYRQALGQGPEFLTYFNYEAQQDKSGLPNDRFSAERPEGSISTLTIQRTEQRDSAMYRCASSLRDPREVKGETQYFGPGTRLLVL.

V is TRBV12-5 and J is TRBJ2-3; D ambiguous. CDR3 length: 15 amino acids. Deletions cut 3 bases from V and 0 bases from J, with 10 bases between. Germline loops: CDR1 LGHNT, CDR2 FRNRAP. The CDR3 coding sequence is TGTGCTAGTGGTTTATCCCCGACTAGCACAGATACGCAGTATTTT. Protein: CASGLSPTSTDTQYF.

The V gene is TRBV2, the J gene TRBJ2-7; weak D call: TRBD1 (5 bases). This CDR3 is 16 amino acids long. Per the germline V gene, CDR1 is SNHLY and CDR2 is FYNNEI. Trimming stripped 4 bases from V and 0 bases from J, with 16 bases between. The CDR3 bases are TGTGCCAGCAGTGCCCCCCAGGGTTGGAGCTCCTACGAGCAGTACTTC. Amino acid sequence: CASSAPQGWSSYEQYF.

This rearrangement joins TRBV11-2 to TRBJ2-1; possibly TRBD2 for D (6 bases). From germline, CDR1 is SGHAT and CDR2 FQNNGV. The V gene lost 5 bases and the J gene lost 0 bases, with 14 bases spanning the gap. The CDR3 is made up of 16 amino acids. The CDR3 loop is CASSPASGVSYNEQFF. The CDR3 DNA is TGTGCCAGCAGCCCGGCGTCGGGAGTCTCCTACAATGAGCAGTTCTTC.

The rearrangement links TRBV27 to TRBJ1-2, with 7 positions matching TRBD1. CDR1 and CDR2 from the germline V gene are MNHEY and SMNVEV (reference sequence). The CDR3 has 14 residues. V dropped 10 bases and J dropped 2; count of bases not matched to a gene: 10. CDR3 sequence reads: CATRGPRGNYGYTF. The CDR3 DNA follows: TGTGCCACAAGGGGGCCGCGGGGAAACTATGGCTACACCTTC.

The chain joins TRBV7-9 to TRBJ2-1; 9 bases agree with TRBD2. Germline CDR1 is SEHNR and CDR2 is FQNEAQ (reference sequence). The V gene end was trimmed by 0 bases and the J gene end by 14 bases; junction bases not matched to a gene: 14. CDR3 length: 16 residues. The CDR3 DNA is TGTGCCAGCAGCTTAGCGCGTGATAGCGGGAGAAGTGCCGAGTTCTTC. As protein: CASSLARDSGRSAEFF.

J is TRBJ2-4 and V is TRBV28; 7 bases align to TRBD2. V was clipped by 6 bases and J by 1 base; unmatched bases: 15. The CDR3 spans 18 residues. Germline lookup yields CDR1 MDHEN and CDR2 SYDVKM. Here the CDR3 reads CASSQSGLAEGAKNIQYF. Here the CDR3 DNA reads TGTGCCAGCAGCCAGTCAGGGCTAGCGGAAGGGGCCAAAAACATTCAGTACTTC.